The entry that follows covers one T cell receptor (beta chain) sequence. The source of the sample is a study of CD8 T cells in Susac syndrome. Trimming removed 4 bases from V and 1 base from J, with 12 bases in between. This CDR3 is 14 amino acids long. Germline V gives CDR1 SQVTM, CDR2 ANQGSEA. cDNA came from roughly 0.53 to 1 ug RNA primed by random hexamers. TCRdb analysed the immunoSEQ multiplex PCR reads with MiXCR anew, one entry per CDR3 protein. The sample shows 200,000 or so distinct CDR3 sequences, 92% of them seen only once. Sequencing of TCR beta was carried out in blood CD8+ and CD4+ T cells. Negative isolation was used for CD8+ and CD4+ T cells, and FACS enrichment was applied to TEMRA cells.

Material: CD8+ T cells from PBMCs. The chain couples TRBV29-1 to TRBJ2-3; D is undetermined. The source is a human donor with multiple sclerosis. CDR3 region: CSVATQPGTDTQYF. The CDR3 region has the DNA TGCAGCGTTGCCACACAGCCCGGCACAGATACGCAGTATTTT.